These T cell receptor beta chains were read from a single sample in a study of molecular identifiers for immune sequencing clone quantification. TCRdb independently ran MiXCR on the PCR reads; one entry per CDR3 protein. Of roughly 630,000 distinct CDR3 sequences listed, 25% are singletons. The sequencing input was naive CD8+ T cells from blood, with Jurkat cell RNA spiked in. Source of these receptors: a human donor in good health. Some libraries in this study had Jurkat cell RNA spiked in. Both conserved end residues are part of each CDR3. The D gene is left open where the match is weak. Clone size, where shown, is once, few, many, or a class for clones that have expanded.

.	TRBV30	.	TRBJ1-1	CAWSTVSSEAFF	TGTGCCTGGAGTACTGTGTCGAGTGAAGCTTTCTTT
few	TRBV19	TRBD2	TRBJ2-1	CASSLLAGVENEQFF	TGTGCCAGTAGTCTTCTAGCGGGAGTGGAGAATGAGCAGTTCTTC
.	TRBV27	.	TRBJ2-3	CASSHGYTDTQYF	TGTGCCAGCAGCCACGGTTACACAGATACGCAGTATTTT
.	TRBV19	TRBD2	TRBJ2-5	CASSRGTRGVETQYF	TGTGCCAGTAGTAGGGGGACTAGGGGGGTAGAGACCCAGTACTTC
many	TRBV28	.	TRBJ2-7	CASSSGRGLGSSYEQYF	TGTGCCAGCAGTTCCGGCCGAGGTTTAGGGAGCTCCTACGAGCAGTACTTC
many	TRBV28	.	TRBJ1-5	CASSPGQGSNQPQHF	TGTGCCAGCAGCCCAGGGCAGGGGAGCAATCAGCCCCAGCATTTT
many	TRBV27	TRBD2	TRBJ2-3	CASSFLTSGSSDTQYF	TGTGCCAGCAGTTTTTTGACTAGCGGGTCCTCAGATACGCAGTATTTT
.	TRBV7-8	.	TRBJ2-7	CASSPHPANEQYF	TGTGCCAGCAGCCCGCACCCAGCCAACGAGCAGTACTTC
many	TRBV12-5	.	TRBJ2-7	CASGLGQAGGEQYF	TGTGCTAGTGGTTTGGGTCAGGCCGGGGGAGAGCAGTACTTC
.	TRBV5-6	.	TRBJ2-5	CASSLVTDQETRYF	TGTGCCAGCAGCTTGGTTACGGATCAAGAGACCCGGTACTTC
few	TRBV5-6	.	TRBJ2-7	CASSLGAAPSYEQYF	TGTGCCAGCAGCTTGGGGGCAGCACCCTCCTACGAGCAGTACTTC
.	TRBV4-3	.	TRBJ1-5	CASSLGFNQPQHF	TGCGCCAGCAGCCTCGGATTCAATCAGCCCCAGCATTTT
many	TRBV6-5	.	TRBJ2-1	CASSPLTGRAYNEQFF	TGTGCCAGCAGTCCCCTTACAGGGAGGGCCTACAATGAGCAGTTCTTC
many	TRBV7-2	.	TRBJ1-1	CASSPSSEAFF	TGTGCCAGCAGTCCAAGTTCTGAAGCTTTCTTT
.	TRBV7-9	.	TRBJ2-1	CASSPALGLDEQFF	TGTGCCAGCAGCCCGGCCCTCGGCTTGGATGAGCAGTTCTTC
once	TRBV5-1	TRBD1	TRBJ1-2	CASSLAQGAHYGYTF	TGCGCCAGCAGCTTGGCGCAGGGGGCACATTATGGCTACACCTTC
few	TRBV12-3/TRBV12-4	.	TRBJ1-2	CASSLTVDYGYTF	TGTGCCAGCAGTCTCACAGTGGACTATGGCTACACCTTC
.	TRBV28	.	TRBJ1-1	CASSYRGGAGSNTEAFF	TGTGCCAGCAGTTATAGGGGGGGCGCGGGTTCGAACACTGAAGCTTTCTTT
many	TRBV5-1	.	TRBJ2-5	CASSSQGGPAGPETQYF	TGCGCCAGCAGCTCTCAGGGGGGACCAGCAGGTCCAGAGACCCAGTACTTC
few	TRBV10-3	TRBD2	TRBJ2-3	CAISEPLTSGRYWASTDTQYF	TGTGCCATCAGTGAGCCGTTGACTAGCGGGAGATACTGGGCTAGCACAGATACGCAGTATTTT
many	TRBV7-9	.	TRBJ2-7	CASTGTSYEQYF	TGTGCCAGCACGGGTACCTCCTACGAGCAGTACTTC
many	TRBV7-2	.	TRBJ2-3	CASSSMAASTDTQYF	TGTGCCAGCAGCTCCATGGCGGCGAGCACAGATACGCAGTATTTT
many	TRBV29-1	.	TRBJ2-7	CSSWDSSYEQYF	TGCAGCTCCTGGGACTCTTCCTACGAGCAGTACTTC
many	TRBV7-9	TRBD1	TRBJ1-1	CASSLVRGHFGFGTEAFF	TGTGCCAGCAGCTTAGTTAGGGGGCATTTCGGGTTTGGCACTGAAGCTTTCTTT
few	TRBV5-6	TRBD1	TRBJ2-5	CASSLVQGAQETQYF	TGTGCCAGCAGCTTGGTACAGGGGGCCCAAGAGACCCAGTACTTC
.	TRBV7-6	.	TRBJ2-5	CASSLERAGQETQHF	TGTGCCAGCAGCTTAGAAAGGGCAGGCCAAGAGACCCAGCACTTC
many	TRBV7-6	TRBD2	TRBJ2-5	CASSLAPGGTQETQYF	TGTGCCAGCAGCTTAGCTCCCGGGGGGACTCAAGAGACCCAGTACTTC
many	TRBV7-2	.	TRBJ2-7	CASSLTTQQVYEQYF	TGTGCCAGCAGCTTAACCACCCAACAAGTCTACGAGCAGTACTTC
few	TRBV28	.	TRBJ1-2	CASSSRGYGGYTF	TGTGCCAGCAGTTCGAGGGGCTATGGTGGCTACACCTTC